This record concerns one T cell receptor (beta chain) sequence. The table lists this clone with a few counts. Its antigen specificity is not known. No quality values exist for individual bases; no much larger clone is one base distant. Libraries were made using the immunoSEQ multiplex PCR assay. For TCR sequencing, RNA was extracted from every sample and reverse transcribed into cDNA to serve as template. SuperScript III was used for first-strand cDNA synthesis, primed with a 2:1 mix of oligo-dT and random hexamers. A synthetic immune receptor repertoire was used to measure amplification bias, and any remaining bias was corrected computationally. The study's processing was this. Raw reads were preprocessed for error removal, and CDR3 was defined according to IMGT conventions as running from the conserved cysteine to phenylalanine. To get clonality, Shannon entropy was normalized by log2 of the number of productive unique TCRs and the result was subtracted from 1. Whether each scalp clone was CD4 or CD8 was inferred by checking scalp TCRbeta sequences against the CD4 and CD8 repertoires from sorted blood. The table comes from immuneACCESS by way of TCRdb, which keeps in-frame sequences with V and J called. Part of the clones is missing from these tables; in studies checked, under half for an unresolved V gene and the rest for unknown reasons. From that table come the V and J calls and clone size; the DNA was used to work out D and trimming. In this sample the table shows about 60,000 clones, roughly 50% of which occur a single time. Clones ranked in the top ten supply about 20% of the sample.

This specimen belongs to a study of CD8+ T cells in alopecia areata (dated by TCRdb to 2016 to 2019). Background on the whole study: Treated patients were enrolled in an open-label pilot trial of oral tofacitinib at 5 to 10 mg twice daily for moderate-to-severe alopecia areata. RNA came from the PAXgene miRNA kit for fixed scalp, the miRNeasy kit for PBMCs, and the RNeasy kit for mouse skin. Scalp clonality was compared among normal scalp (n=4), patchy alopecia areata scalp (n=8), and alopecia totalis/universalis scalp (n=8). Scalp tissue and sorted CD4+ and CD8+ peripheral blood T cells from patchy and totalis/universalis alopecia areata patients and from healthy controls were covered by human TCRbeta sequencing. High-throughput TCRbeta sequencing was used to examine T cell clonal expansion in alopecia areata in both the C3H/HeJ mouse model and human patients. Tofacitinib-treated patients had biopsies at baseline and at 4 and 24 weeks of treatment, with a later scalp biopsy in several patients. Tofacitinib was given for 6 to 18 months, followed by 6 months of follow-up off drug to assess delayed response and recurrence. In treated patients, disease severity was measured using the SALT score, which gives the percentage of scalp surface area affected. TCRbeta CDR3 regions were amplified by immunoSEQ multiplex PCR using 35 Vbeta forward and 13 Jbeta reverse primers.

Study-wide conclusions, independent of this receptor: Many expanded lesional clones persisted in scalp and blood during tofacitinib treatment, which may partly explain relapse after stopping treatment. Because the treated cohort was small and had only one nonresponder, larger studies are needed to examine links between baseline CD8+ expansion and response. Scalp clonality and the number of expanded CD8+ clones among the top 100 scalp clones were significantly decreased by tofacitinib. Unlike mouse skin, which is dominated by gammadelta T cells, normal human skin has resident alphabeta T cells that are also sequenced, and this complicates analysis of the scalp TCR repertoire. Compared with normal scalp, lesional scalp, particularly in alopecia totalis/universalis, had higher clonality and more expanded CD8+ clones, which suggests antigenic drive. TCR sequences shared between patients were less clear than in mice, possibly partly because of HLA diversity in the patient population.

The sample's treatment or condition label is to be understood as: oral pan-JAK inhibitor, 5-10 mg twice daily. From alopecia areata patients, peripheral blood was collected along with lesional scalp punch biopsies. PBMCs were separated by density centrifugation and stained for CD3, CD4 and CD8, after which CD4+ and CD8+ T cells were sorted on a FACSAria. Material: CD8+ T cells sorted from blood, obtained at approximately week 36, from a patient treated with tofacitinib. This TCR was sampled from a human donor with alopecia areata.

In nucleotide form, the sequence is TGCACCCCAACGGAGACCCAGTACTTC. The encoded protein is CTPTETQYF. The chain couples TRBV20-1 to TRBJ2-5; there is no confident call for the D gene. From cysteine to phenylalanine, the CDR3 is 9 amino acids long. Just CDR3 DNA is preserved here, 27 bases in frame from base 1. The germline V gene (reference sequence) sets CDR1 to DFQATT and CDR2 to SNEGSKA.